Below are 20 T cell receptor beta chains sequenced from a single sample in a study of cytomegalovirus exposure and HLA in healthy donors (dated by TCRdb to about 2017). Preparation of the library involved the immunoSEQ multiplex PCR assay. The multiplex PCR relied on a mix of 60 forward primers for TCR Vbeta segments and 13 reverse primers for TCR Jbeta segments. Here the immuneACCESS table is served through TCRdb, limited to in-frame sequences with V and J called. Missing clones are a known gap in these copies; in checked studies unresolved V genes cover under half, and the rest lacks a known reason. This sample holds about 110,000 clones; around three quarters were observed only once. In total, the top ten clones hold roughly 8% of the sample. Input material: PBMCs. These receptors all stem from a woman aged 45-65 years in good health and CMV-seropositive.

The CDR3 is CASSDGQGDEKLFF. CDR3 sequence (DNA): TGTGCCAGCAGCGATGGACAGGGTGATGAAAAACTGTTTTTT. The rearrangement uses TRBV9 and TRBJ1-4, with 8 positions matching TRBD1. Germline trimming cut 3 bases from V and 6 bases from J; bases unmatched to any gene: 4. CDR1 is SGDLS, CDR2 YYNGEE, per germline. The CDR3 is 14 amino acids.

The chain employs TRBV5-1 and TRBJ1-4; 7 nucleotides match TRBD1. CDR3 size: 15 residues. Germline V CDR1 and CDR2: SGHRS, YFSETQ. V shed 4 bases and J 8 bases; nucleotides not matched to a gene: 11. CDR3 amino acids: CASSRTGTVQEKLFF. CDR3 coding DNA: TGCGCCAGCAGCCGAACCGGGACAGTGCAGGAAAAACTGTTTTTT.

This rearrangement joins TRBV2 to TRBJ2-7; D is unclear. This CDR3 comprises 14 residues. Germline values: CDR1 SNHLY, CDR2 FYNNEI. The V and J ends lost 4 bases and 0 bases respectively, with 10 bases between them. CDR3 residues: CASSGSSSSYEQYF. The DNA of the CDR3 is TGTGCCAGCAGTGGATCCTCGAGCTCCTACGAGCAGTACTTC.

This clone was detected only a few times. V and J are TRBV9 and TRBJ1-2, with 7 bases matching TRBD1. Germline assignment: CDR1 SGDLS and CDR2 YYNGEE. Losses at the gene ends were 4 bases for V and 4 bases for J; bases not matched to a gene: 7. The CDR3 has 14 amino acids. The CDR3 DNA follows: TGTGCCAGCAGCTCCCGACAGGGCGGCTATGGCTACACCTTC. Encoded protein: CASSSRQGGYGYTF.

This CDR3 reads CASSLRPGQPSLAYGYTF. CDR3 nucleotides: TGTGCCAGCAGCTTGCGCCCAGGCCAGCCGTCCCTTGCCTATGGCTACACCTTC. The V and J genes are TRBV27 and TRBJ1-2; no clear D gene. Trimming removed 6 bases at V and 4 bases at J, with 27 bases between. CDR1 and CDR2 (germline): MNHEY, SMNVEV (reference sequence). CDR3 length: 18 residues.

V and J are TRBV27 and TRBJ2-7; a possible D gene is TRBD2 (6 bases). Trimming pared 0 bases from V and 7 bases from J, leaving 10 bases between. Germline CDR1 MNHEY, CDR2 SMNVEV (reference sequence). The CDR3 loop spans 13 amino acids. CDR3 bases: TGTGCCAGCAGTTTATCGGACGGAGGGGAGCAGTACTTC. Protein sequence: CASSLSDGGEQYF.

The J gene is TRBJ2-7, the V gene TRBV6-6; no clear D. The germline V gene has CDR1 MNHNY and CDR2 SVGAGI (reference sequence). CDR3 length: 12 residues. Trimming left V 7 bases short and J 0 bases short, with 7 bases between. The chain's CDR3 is CASMAASYEQYF. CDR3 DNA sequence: TGTGCCAGCATGGCTGCCTCCTACGAGCAGTACTTC.

The CDR3 loop reads CASSGPPGQGQETQYF. The DNA of the CDR3 is TGCGCCAGCAGTGGGCCCCCGGGACAGGGGCAGGAGACCCAGTACTTC. This chain connects TRBV10-1 to TRBJ2-5; 10 bases are a match to TRBD1. CDR3 length: 16 amino acids. The trim removed 4 bases at V and 5 bases at J, leaving 10 bases unmatched. Germline V gives CDR1 WNHNN, CDR2 SYGVQD (reference sequence).

The chain's CDR3 is CASSRGRETQYF. The CDR3 DNA reads as TGTGCCAGCAGTAGGGGGCGAGAGACCCAGTACTTC. The J gene is TRBJ2-5, the V gene TRBV6-1; 7 bases are a match to TRBD1. This CDR3 has 12 amino acids. Losses at the gene ends were 5 bases for V and 4 bases for J; bases not matched to a gene: 1. Germline CDR1 reads MNHNS; CDR2 reads SASEGT.

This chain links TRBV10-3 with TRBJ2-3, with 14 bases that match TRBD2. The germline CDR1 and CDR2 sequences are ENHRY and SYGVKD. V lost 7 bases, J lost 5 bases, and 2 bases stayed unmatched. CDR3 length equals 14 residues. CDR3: CAIKGTSGRDTQYF. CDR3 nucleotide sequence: TGTGCCATCAAAGGGACTAGCGGGAGAGATACGCAGTATTTT.

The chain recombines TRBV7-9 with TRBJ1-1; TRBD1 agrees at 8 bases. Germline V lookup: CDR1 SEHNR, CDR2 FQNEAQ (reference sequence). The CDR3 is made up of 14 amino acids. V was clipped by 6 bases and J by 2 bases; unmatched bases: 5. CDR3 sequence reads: CASRTGQENTEAFF. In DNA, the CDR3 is TGTGCCAGCAGGACGGGACAGGAAAACACTGAAGCTTTCTTT.

Here the CDR3 reads CASSLGSWRGGFYEQYF. CDR3 DNA: TGTGCCAGCAGCTTGGGGTCGTGGCGCGGGGGGTTCTACGAGCAGTACTTC. The gene calls are TRBV5-6 and TRBJ2-7, with 8 bases that match TRBD2. Germline CDR1 SGHDT, CDR2 YYEEEE. The CDR3 loop spans 17 amino acids. The trim removed 0 bases at V and 3 bases at J, leaving 11 bases unmatched.

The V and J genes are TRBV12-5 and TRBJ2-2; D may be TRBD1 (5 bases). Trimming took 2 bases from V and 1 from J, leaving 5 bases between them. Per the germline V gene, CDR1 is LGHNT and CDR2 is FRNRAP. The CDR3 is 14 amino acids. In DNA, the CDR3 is TGTGCTAGTGGTTTGAGGGGGAACACCGGGGAGCTGTTTTTT. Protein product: CASGLRGNTGELFF.

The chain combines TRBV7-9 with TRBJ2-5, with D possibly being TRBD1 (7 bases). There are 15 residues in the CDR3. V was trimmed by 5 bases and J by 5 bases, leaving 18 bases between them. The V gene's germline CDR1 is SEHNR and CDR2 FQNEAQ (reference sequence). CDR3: CASSAEGRGRETQYF. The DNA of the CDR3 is TGTGCCAGCAGCGCCGAGGGCAGGGGGAGGGAGACCCAGTACTTC. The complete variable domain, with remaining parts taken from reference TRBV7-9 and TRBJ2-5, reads DTGVSQNPRHKITKRGQNVTFRCDPISEHNRLYWYRQTLGQGPEFLTYFQNEAQLEKSRLLSDRFSAERPKGSFSTLEIQRTEQGDSAMYLCASSAEGRGRETQYFGPGTRLLVL.

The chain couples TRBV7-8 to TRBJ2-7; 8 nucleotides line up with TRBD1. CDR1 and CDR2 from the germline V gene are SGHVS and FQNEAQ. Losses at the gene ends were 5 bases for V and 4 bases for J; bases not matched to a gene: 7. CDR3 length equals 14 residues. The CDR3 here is CASSTGQGLYEQYF. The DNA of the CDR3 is TGTGCCAGCAGCACTGGACAGGGCCTATACGAGCAGTACTTC.

The CDR3 sequence is CASSLGPSSYEQYF. In DNA form, the CDR3 reads TGCGCCAGCAGCTTGGGGCCCAGCTCCTACGAGCAGTACTTC. The J gene is TRBJ2-7, the V gene TRBV5-1, with D uncertain. In germline, CDR1 is SGHRS, CDR2 YFSETQ. This CDR3 spans 14 amino acids. Trimming removed 0 bases at V and 0 bases at J, with 7 bases between.

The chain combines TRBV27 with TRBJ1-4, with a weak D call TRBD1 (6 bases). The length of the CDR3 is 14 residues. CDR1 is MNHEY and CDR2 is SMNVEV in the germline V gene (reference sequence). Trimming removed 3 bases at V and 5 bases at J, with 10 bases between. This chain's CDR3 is CASSFTGYNEKLFF. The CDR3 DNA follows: TGTGCCAGCAGTTTCACAGGGTACAATGAAAAACTGTTTTTT.

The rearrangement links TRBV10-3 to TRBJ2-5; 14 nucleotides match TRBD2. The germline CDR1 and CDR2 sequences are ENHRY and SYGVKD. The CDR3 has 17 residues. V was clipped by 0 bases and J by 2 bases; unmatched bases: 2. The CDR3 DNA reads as TGTGCCATCAGTGAGTCGACTAGCGGGGGGGCTCAAGAGACCCAGTACTTC. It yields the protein CAISESTSGGAQETQYF.

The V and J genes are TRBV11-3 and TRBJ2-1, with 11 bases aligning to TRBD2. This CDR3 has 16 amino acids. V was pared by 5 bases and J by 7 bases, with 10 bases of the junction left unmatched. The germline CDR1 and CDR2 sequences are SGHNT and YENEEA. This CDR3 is CASSPEGSGRGNEQFF. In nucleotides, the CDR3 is TGTGCCAGCAGCCCAGAGGGTAGCGGGAGGGGAAATGAGCAGTTCTTC.

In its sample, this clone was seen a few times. CDR3 bases: TGCGCCAGCAGCCTCGCGTCTATCAACACCGGGGAGCTGTTTTTT. Its translation: CASSLASINTGELFF. The gene calls are TRBV5-1 and TRBJ2-2, with D hard to call. V shed 4 bases and J shed 2 bases, with 12 bases lying between them. Germline V gives CDR1 SGHRS, CDR2 YFSETQ. This CDR3 is 15 amino acids long.